These 32 T cell receptor beta chains came from one sample sequenced in a study of blood T cells in healthy people across ages. Alongside a J-beta primer mix, a sample-barcoded 5' primer served in a second PCR lasting roughly 7 to 11 cycles. MiXCR, run by TCRdb on the 5' RACE reads, gives a single entry per CDR3 protein. The sample consists of about 640,000 distinct CDR3 sequences, 58% of them appearing once. Sequencing was performed on blood. The receptor source for this set is a man aged 60 to 69 in good health.

V gene TRBV9 combines with J gene TRBJ2-3; TRBD2 aligns across 7 bases. Germline CDR1 SGDLS, CDR2 YYNGEE. The CDR3 is made up of 15 amino acids. The V segment lost 0 bases and the J segment 2 bases; nucleotides outside the gene matches: 3. The CDR3 DNA sequence: TGTGCCAGCAGCGTAGGGAGCGGGAACACAGATACGCAGTATTTT. It codes for CASSVGSGNTDTQYF.

This chain links TRBV2 with TRBJ2-2; D remains ambiguous. V was pared by 8 bases and J by 1 base, with 14 bases between. Germline values: CDR1 SNHLY, CDR2 FYNNEI. CDR3 size: 15 residues. The CDR3 is CASLPGRMNTGELFF. The CDR3 DNA is TGTGCCAGCCTCCCCGGGCGGATGAACACCGGGGAGCTGTTTTTT.

This chain uses TRBV29-1 with TRBJ1-2, with TRBD1 matching 11 bases. The V and J ends lost 2 bases and 7 bases, in that order; junction bases with no gene match: 6. This CDR3 is built from 14 residues. Looked up from germline, CDR1 is SQVTM and CDR2 is ANQGSEA. Here the CDR3 reads CSVERTGGIGGYTF. CDR3 bases: TGCAGCGTTGAAAGGACAGGGGGCATCGGTGGCTACACCTTC.

In this sample, this clonotype turned up once. The chain couples TRBV20-1 to TRBJ2-5, with 12 bases identical to TRBD2. J gave up 7 bases and V 5 bases, and 5 bases lay outside the gene matches. The germline V gene has CDR1 DFQATT and CDR2 SNEGSKA (reference sequence). There are 13 residues in the CDR3. CDR3 in amino acids: CSASVGLAGTQYF. CDR3 in DNA: TGCAGTGCTTCCGTGGGACTAGCGGGGACCCAGTACTTC.

This chain connects TRBV12-3 or TRBV12-4 to TRBJ2-3, with D uncertain. The CDR3 consists of 13 residues. The V gene lost 1 base and the J gene lost 8 bases, with 10 bases spanning the gap. CDR3 nucleotide sequence: TGTGCCAGCAGTTTAGTCGCCCGGGCTACGCAGTATTTT. Protein: CASSLVARATQYF.

V usage is TRBV12-3 or TRBV12-4 and J usage is TRBJ1-5; no reliable D call. Trimming shortened V by 6 bases and J by 7 bases, and 10 bases separated the two germline ends. CDR3 length: 12 residues. The CDR3 is CASRVREQPQHF. The DNA for the CDR3 is TGTGCCAGCAGGGTACGGGAGCAGCCCCAGCATTTT.

This clonotype came up many times. The chain joins TRBV29-1 to TRBJ1-2, with TRBD1 as a possible D gene (6 bases). The CDR3 runs to 13 residues. Germline V gives CDR1 SQVTM, CDR2 ANQGSEA. V lost 1 base and J lost 10, with 16 bases in between. The CDR3 sequence: CSVEVSGGGPYTF. CDR3 DNA sequence: TGCAGCGTTGAAGTATCGGGCGGGGGCCCCTACACCTTC.

This sequence joins TRBV12-3 or TRBV12-4 and TRBJ2-5; 9 nucleotides agree with TRBD2. J gave up 4 bases and V 3 bases, and 6 bases lay outside the gene matches. The CDR3 runs 15 residues. CDR3 nucleotide sequence: TGTGCCAGCAGTTTGTCAGCGGGGGGAGGAGAGACCCAGTACTTC. Its translation: CASSLSAGGGETQYF.

This rearrangement joins TRBV7-2 to TRBJ2-1; 10 nucleotides match TRBD2. J lost 5 bases, V lost 4 bases, and 5 bases had no gene match. The length of the CDR3 is 15 residues. CDR1 SGHTA and CDR2 FQGNSA come from the germline V gene. CDR3 DNA: TGTGCCAGCAGCTCTAGCGGGGGAAACCACAATGAGCAGTTCTTC. It yields the protein CASSSSGGNHNEQFF.

The chain has TRBV12-3 or TRBV12-4 and TRBJ2-1; 8 bases align to TRBD2. V trimming: 8 bases; J trimming: 4 bases; junction bases outside the gene matches: 13. The CDR3 has 16 residues. The CDR3 DNA sequence: TGTGCCAGCGAGCCATTTGAAGCGGGGGATTACAATGAGCAGTTCTTC. As protein: CASEPFEAGDYNEQFF.

The CDR3 DNA sequence: TGCAGTGGACAGAACTATGGCTACACCTTC. It codes for CSGQNYGYTF. The rearrangement uses TRBV20-1 and TRBJ1-2, with D tentatively TRBD1 (5 bases). This CDR3 comprises 10 residues. Germline loops: CDR1 DFQATT, CDR2 SNEGSKA (reference sequence). With 7 bases removed from V and 2 bases from J, the gap between germline ends came to 5 bases.

V usage is TRBV7-9 and J usage is TRBJ2-5; 8 bases align to TRBD1. In germline, CDR1 is SEHNR, CDR2 FQNEAQ (reference sequence). V lost 0 bases to trimming and J lost 1 base; unmatched junction nucleotides: 4. This CDR3 has 16 amino acids. The CDR3 DNA is TGTGCCAGCAGCTTAGCAGGGACAGGCCGCCAAGAGACCCAGTACTTC. Translation gives CASSLAGTGRQETQYF.

The V gene is TRBV14, the J gene TRBJ2-1; 8 bases match TRBD2. The CDR3 is 14 amino acids. Germline V gives CDR1 SGHDN, CDR2 FVKESK. V lost 5 bases, J lost 8 bases, and 8 bases stayed unmatched. The chain's CDR3 is CASSLGLGFDEQFF. CDR3 bases: TGTGCCAGCAGCTTGGGACTAGGGTTCGATGAGCAGTTCTTC.

This chain connects TRBV20-1 to TRBJ2-5; D unresolved. V lost 6 bases and J lost 4, with 12 bases in between. From germline, CDR1 is DFQATT and CDR2 SNEGSKA (reference sequence). The CDR3 runs 12 residues. The CDR3: CSAGGGTETQYF. In DNA form, the CDR3 reads TGCAGTGCGGGCGGCGGCACAGAGACCCAGTACTTC.

This clonotype showed up just a few times. V and J are TRBV7-8 and TRBJ2-7; D is uncertain. This CDR3 contains 13 residues. Germline lookup yields CDR1 SGHVS and CDR2 FQNEAQ. Trimming cost V 0 bases and J 0 bases, with 3 bases left between them. CDR3 sequence reads: CASSLAVSYEQYF. CDR3 DNA sequence: TGTGCCAGCAGCTTAGCGGTCTCCTACGAGCAGTACTTC.

This clonotype was counted only a few times. The chain employs TRBV9 and TRBJ2-7; TRBD1 matches at 7 bases. Germline CDR1 and CDR2: SGDLS and YYNGEE. The length of the CDR3 is 15 residues. With 5 bases clipped from V and 0 bases from J, the junction kept 8 bases outside the gene matches. As DNA, the CDR3 is TGTGCCAGCAGTGATGGGACAGTCGACTCCTACGAGCAGTACTTC. This translates into CASSDGTVDSYEQYF.

This clonotype was detected only a few times. The CDR3 region has the DNA TGTGCCAGCAGCTCCGTGAGGCTAGACTCCTACGAGCAGTACTTC. Amino acids: CASSSVRLDSYEQYF. The gene calls are TRBV14 and TRBJ2-7, with D unclear. Trimming took 5 bases from V and 0 from J, leaving 14 bases between them. CDR3 length equals 15 residues. The germline gives CDR1 SGHDN, CDR2 FVKESK.

The chain recombines TRBV12-3 or TRBV12-4 with TRBJ1-2; 11 nucleotides line up with TRBD1. The CDR3 runs to 16 residues. V gave up 4 bases and J gave up 7 bases; unmatched junction bases: 11. The CDR3 loop is CASSSLRTGGAGGYTF. The CDR3 bases are TGTGCCAGCAGTTCCCTCCGGACAGGGGGCGCAGGTGGCTACACCTTC.

In this sample, this clonotype turned up a few times. CDR3 bases: TGTGCCAGCAGAAACAGGGTCCAAGGGGCCCAGTACTTC. Residues: CASRNRVQGAQYF. The chain is built from TRBV6-5 and TRBJ2-5; TRBD1 might be the D (6 bases). The V end was cut by 6 bases, the J end by 9 bases, with 17 bases between. Germline CDR1 is MNHEY and CDR2 is SVGAGI. The CDR3 spans 13 residues.

CDR3 coding DNA: TGTGCCAGCACTGGGGAAATGCATAATTCACCCCTCCACTTT. Amino acid sequence: CASTGEMHNSPLHF. The chain carries TRBV28 and TRBJ1-6; D remains ambiguous. The germline gives CDR1 MDHEN, CDR2 SYDVKM. The V gene lost 7 bases and the J gene lost 5 bases, with 12 bases spanning the gap. The CDR3 consists of 14 residues.

The J gene is TRBJ2-1, the V gene TRBV27; TRBD2 is a possible D gene (6 bases). The V gene lost 8 bases and the J gene lost 9 bases, with 29 bases spanning the gap. This CDR3 is built from 17 residues. CDR1 and CDR2 (germline): MNHEY, SMNVEV (reference sequence). The CDR3 nucleotides are TGTGCCAGCGCACTGGAGGGGCCCAGGGACCCACCCTTTGAGCAGTTCTTC. Translation gives CASALEGPRDPPFEQFF.

The V call is TRBV2, the J call TRBJ2-3, with D unresolved. The CDR3 contains 12 residues. Per the germline V gene, CDR1 is SNHLY and CDR2 is FYNNEI. Trimming shortened V by 3 bases and J by 6 bases, and 7 bases separated the two germline ends. CDR3 nucleotides: TGTGCCAGCAGTGACCTGGCGGATACGCAGTATTTT. As protein: CASSDLADTQYF.

This sequence joins TRBV20-1 and TRBJ2-5, with D perhaps TRBD2 (6 bases). The CDR3 totals 13 residues. In germline, CDR1 is DFQATT, CDR2 SNEGSKA (reference sequence). Trimming took 6 bases from V and 2 from J, leaving 13 bases between them. For the CDR3, the DNA is TGCAGTGCACCCGAAGGAGGGCAAGAGACCCAGTACTTC. Encoded protein: CSAPEGGQETQYF.

This sequence joins TRBV6-6 and TRBJ2-7; 9 bases fit TRBD1. The CDR3 has 17 amino acids. With V trimmed by 6 bases and J by 2 bases, 14 bases remained unmatched. Germline-derived CDR1 and CDR2 are MNHNY and SVGAGI (reference sequence). The CDR3 DNA reads as TGTGCCAGCAGCTCCCTCCCAAGGACAGGGGCCCCCTACGAGCAGTACTTC. Translating it yields CASSSLPRTGAPYEQYF.

This clonotype was observed a handful of times. The CDR3 DNA is TGTGCCAGCAGCCTCTCCCAGGGGACGGAGACCCAGTACTTC. Translated, it gives CASSLSQGTETQYF. The chain is built from TRBV12-3 or TRBV12-4 and TRBJ2-5; perhaps TRBD1 as D (6 bases). The CDR3 covers 14 residues. V gave up 6 bases and J gave up 5 bases, with 16 bases separating them.

The chain employs TRBV4-2 and TRBJ2-1; 8 bases line up with TRBD1. The CDR3 consists of 15 residues. The germline V gene encodes CDR1 LGHNA and CDR2 YNFKEQ. Trimming cost V 0 bases and J 5 bases; bases outside gene matches: 3. The CDR3 protein is CASSQDQGANNEQFF. The CDR3, as DNA: TGTGCCAGCAGCCAAGACCAGGGGGCAAACAATGAGCAGTTCTTC.

The chain joins TRBV20-1 to TRBJ1-1; D remains ambiguous. The V and J ends lost 0 bases and 3 bases respectively, with 5 bases between them. The CDR3 consists of 12 residues. Germline values: CDR1 DFQATT, CDR2 SNEGSKA (reference sequence). In nucleotides, the CDR3 is TGCAGTGCTAGAGATAGGCACACTGAAGCTTTCTTT. It specifies CSARDRHTEAFF.

The chain joins TRBV18 to TRBJ1-6; D possibly corresponds to TRBD1 (6 bases). Trimming cost V 8 bases and J 0 bases, with 17 bases left between them. The CDR3 consists of 17 residues. Per germline, CDR1 KGHSH and CDR2 LQKENI. The CDR3 is CASRPGALGSYNSPLHF. CDR3 nucleotide sequence: TGTGCCAGCCGACCGGGGGCGTTGGGCTCCTATAATTCACCCCTCCACTTT. The variable domain in full, completed from reference TRBV18 and TRBJ1-6, reads NAGVMQNPRHLVRRRGQEARLRCSPMKGHSHVYWYRQLPEEGLKFMVYLQKENIIDESGMPKERFSAEFPKEGPSILRIQQVVRGDSAAYFCASRPGALGSYNSPLHFGNGTRLTVT.

The gene calls are TRBV7-9 and TRBJ2-6; D is possibly TRBD1 (5 bases). Looked up from germline, CDR1 is SEHNR and CDR2 is FQNEAQ (reference sequence). CDR3 length: 14 amino acids. Trimming shortened V by 11 bases and J by 14 bases, and 25 bases separated the two germline ends. The CDR3 is CACGLEGEGPLLTF. The CDR3 DNA is TGTGCCTGCGGCTTAGAAGGGGAAGGGCCCCTCCTGACTTTC.

This sequence joins TRBV29-1 and TRBJ1-1, with D possibly being TRBD1 (5 bases). V was pared by 7 bases and J by 0 bases, with 18 bases between. Germline V lookup: CDR1 SQVTM, CDR2 ANQGSEA. This CDR3 has 15 residues. The CDR3 reads CSGTFVGVLNTEAFF. The CDR3 region has the DNA TGCAGCGGTACGTTCGTGGGGGTCTTGAACACTGAAGCTTTCTTT.

The chain links TRBV10-3 to TRBJ2-1, with D possibly matching TRBD1 (5 bases). The CDR3 is made up of 13 amino acids. In germline, CDR1 is ENHRY, CDR2 SYGVKD. Trimming left V 4 bases short and J 2 bases short, with 6 bases between. The DNA for the CDR3 is TGTGCCATCAGTGGGGGCCCCTACAATGAGCAGTTCTTC. Residues: CAISGGPYNEQFF.

The chain has TRBV5-1 and TRBJ1-2; unclear D gene. Germline V gene data show CDR1 as SGHRS and CDR2 as YFSETQ. The ends were cut back, 4 bases at V and 3 bases at J, with 10 bases in the middle. The CDR3 has 13 residues. CDR3 in DNA: TGCGCCAGCAGCCGTTCTGGTGACTATGGCTACACCTTC. Protein product: CASSRSGDYGYTF.